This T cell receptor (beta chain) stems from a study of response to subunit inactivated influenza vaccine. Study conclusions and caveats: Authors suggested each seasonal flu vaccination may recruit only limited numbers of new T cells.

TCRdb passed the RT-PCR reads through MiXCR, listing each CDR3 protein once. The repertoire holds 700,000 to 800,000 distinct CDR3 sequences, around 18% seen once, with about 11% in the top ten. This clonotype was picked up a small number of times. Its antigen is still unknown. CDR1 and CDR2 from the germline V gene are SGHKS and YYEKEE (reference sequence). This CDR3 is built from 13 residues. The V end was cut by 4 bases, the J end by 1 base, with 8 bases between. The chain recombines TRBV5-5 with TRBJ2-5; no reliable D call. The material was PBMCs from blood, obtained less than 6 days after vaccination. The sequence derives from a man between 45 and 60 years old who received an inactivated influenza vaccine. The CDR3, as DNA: TGTGCCAGCAGCCCCCTCGGCCAAGAGACCCAGTACTTC. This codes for CASSPLGQETQYF.